Following are 27 T cell receptor beta chains from one sample sequenced in a study of post-analysis software for immune sequencing data. Their antigens remain unidentified. Each TCR beta cDNA library carried unique molecular identifiers. MiXCR, applied by TCRdb to the PCR reads, yields one record per CDR3 protein. The sample includes some 890,000 distinct CDR3 sequences, around 50% seen only once; the top ten take approximately 4.5%. Study observations and caveats: TRBV segments more frequent in patients than in controls numbered several and included TRBV5-6, TRBV5-1 and TRBV20-1.

The source material was blood. These receptors were collected from a girl aged 5 to 17 with multiple sclerosis.

A few counts support this clonotype. This chain links TRBV6-5 with TRBJ2-7; D is unclear. With 0 bases removed from V and 4 bases from J, the gap between germline ends came to 7 bases. This CDR3 comprises 13 residues. Germline V gene lookup returns CDR1 MNHEY and CDR2 SVGAGI. CDR3 region: CASSYSKGYEQYF. In DNA form, the CDR3 reads TGTGCCAGCAGTTACTCGAAAGGTTACGAGCAGTACTTC.

The V call is TRBV20-1, the J call TRBJ2-3, with D unclear. This CDR3 has 10 amino acids. CDR1 DFQATT and CDR2 SNEGSKA come from the germline V gene (reference sequence). V was shortened by 3 bases and J by 6 bases, with 4 bases between the two germline ends. In DNA, the CDR3 is TGCAGTGCTAGCGAGGATACGCAGTATTTT. Translating it yields CSASEDTQYF.

This clonotype was observed a few times. The rearrangement joins TRBV20-1 to TRBJ2-7, with a possible D match to TRBD1 (6 bases). Trimming cost V 2 bases and J 5 bases, with 10 bases left between them. Germline V lookup: CDR1 DFQATT, CDR2 SNEGSKA (reference sequence). The CDR3 spans 12 residues. CDR3 nucleotides: TGCAGTGCTAGACCAGGGGCCCACGAGCAGTACTTC. It is translated as CSARPGAHEQYF.

V usage is TRBV24-1 and J usage is TRBJ2-3, with no clear D. In germline, CDR1 is KGHDR, CDR2 SFDVKD. The V end lost 3 bases, the J end lost 0 bases, and 3 bases lay between the germline ends. The CDR3 consists of 13 residues. CDR3 bases: TGTGCCACCAGTGATCCTAGCACAGATACGCAGTATTTT. It translates to CATSDPSTDTQYF.

V and J are TRBV5-1 and TRBJ1-2; TRBD1 might be the D (5 bases). V lost 0 bases and J lost 4, with 16 bases in between. CDR3 length: 16 amino acids. Germline V gene sequence: CDR1 SGHRS, CDR2 YFSETQ. The CDR3 nucleotides are TGCGCCAGCAGCTTGGCTACGGGACCCGGGACCTATGGCTACACCTTC. Residues: CASSLATGPGTYGYTF.

The chain links TRBV6-5 to TRBJ2-7, with D perhaps matching TRBD2 (5 bases). This CDR3 is built from 12 residues. V was clipped by 6 bases and J by 2 bases, with 8 bases between them. Germline V gene lookup returns CDR1 MNHEY and CDR2 SVGAGI. Here the CDR3 reads CASRRVPYEQYF. CDR3 DNA sequence: TGTGCCAGCAGGAGGGTCCCCTACGAGCAGTACTTC.

This chain uses TRBV7-2 with TRBJ2-7; D remains ambiguous. The germline V and J ends were trimmed by 0 bases and 1 base, with 7 bases remaining between them. Germline V lookup: CDR1 SGHTA, CDR2 FQGNSA. CDR3 length: 14 amino acids. CDR3 protein: CASSLAHESYEQYF. CDR3 nucleotides: TGTGCCAGCAGCTTAGCTCACGAGTCCTACGAGCAGTACTTC. Using reference TRBV7-2 and TRBJ2-7 for the parts outside the CDR3, the full variable domain is GAGVSQSPSNKVTEKGKDVELRCDPISGHTALYWYRQSLGQGLEFLIYFQGNSAPDKSGLPSDRFSAERTGGSVSTLTIQRTQQEDSAVYLCASSLAHESYEQYFGPGTRLTVT.

The chain uses TRBV18 and TRBJ2-7; 7 nucleotides line up with TRBD2. J lost 3 bases, V lost 4 bases, and 15 bases had no gene match. The length of the CDR3 is 17 residues. The germline V gene has CDR1 KGHSH and CDR2 LQKENI. The CDR3 sequence is CASSLYGASGENYEQYF. In nucleotides, the CDR3 is TGTGCCAGCTCACTGTACGGGGCTAGCGGTGAGAACTACGAGCAGTACTTC.

The chain is built from TRBV6-1 and TRBJ1-2, with 7 nucleotides matching TRBD1. Per the germline V gene, CDR1 is MNHNS and CDR2 is SASEGT. There are 14 residues in the CDR3. V was pared by 2 bases and J by 8 bases, with 8 bases of the junction left unmatched. Here the CDR3 DNA reads TGTGCCAGCAGTGAAAAAGACAGGGTGGCCGGCTACACCTTC. Translation: CASSEKDRVAGYTF.

The chain couples TRBV6-1 to TRBJ1-2; 9 bases match TRBD1. This CDR3 is built from 16 residues. The germline CDR1 and CDR2 sequences are MNHNS and SASEGT. With 5 bases clipped from V and 2 bases from J, the junction kept 9 bases outside the gene matches. The CDR3 protein is CASSLSSTGGNYGYTF. CDR3 nucleotide sequence: TGTGCCAGCAGTCTATCCTCGACAGGGGGGAACTATGGCTACACCTTC.

The chain joins TRBV7-2 to TRBJ1-1; TRBD1 aligns across 8 bases. Germline assignment: CDR1 SGHTA and CDR2 FQGNSA. V lost 5 bases to trimming and J lost 3 bases; unmatched junction nucleotides: 5. The CDR3 contains 14 residues. CDR3 bases: TGTGCCAGCAGCGTCCGGACAGGGTACACTGAAGCTTTCTTT. It translates to CASSVRTGYTEAFF.

The chain combines TRBV5-5 with TRBJ2-1, with 7 positions matching TRBD2. This CDR3 spans 19 amino acids. The ends lost 0 bases at V and 7 bases at J; junction bases unmatched: 19. Germline CDR1 and CDR2: SGHKS and YYEKEE (reference sequence). The CDR3 is CASSLAGGSGTPTLNEQFF. In nucleotides, the CDR3 is TGTGCCAGCAGCTTGGCCGGTGGCAGCGGGACTCCTACTTTGAATGAGCAGTTCTTC.

V gene TRBV12-5 combines with J gene TRBJ2-5, with 7 bases lining up with TRBD1. Germline V lookup: CDR1 LGHNT, CDR2 FRNRAP. V trimming: 1 base; J trimming: 5 bases; junction bases outside the gene matches: 7. The CDR3 is 15 residues long. The CDR3 reads CASGLGGQQKETQYF. In DNA form, the CDR3 reads TGTGCTAGTGGTTTGGGGGGACAGCAGAAGGAGACCCAGTACTTC. The complete variable domain, with remaining parts taken from reference TRBV12-5 and TRBJ2-5, reads DARVTQTPRHKVTEMGQEVTMRCQPILGHNTVFWYRQTMMQGLELLAYFRNRAPLDDSGMPKDRFSAEMPDATLATLKIQPSEPRDSAVYFCASGLGGQQKETQYFGPGTRLLVL.

The V and J genes are TRBV2 and TRBJ2-1; D unclear. Looked up from germline, CDR1 is SNHLY and CDR2 is FYNNEI. Trimming stripped 1 base from V and 10 bases from J, with 8 bases between. The CDR3 consists of 12 residues. The CDR3 nucleotides read TGTGCCAGCAGTGAAGGACTTGCCGAGCAGTTCTTC. Residues: CASSEGLAEQFF.

The J gene is TRBJ2-6, the V gene TRBV20-1, with D unclear. The V end was cut by 3 bases, the J end by 0 bases, with 15 bases between. This CDR3 has 17 residues. Germline V gives CDR1 DFQATT, CDR2 SNEGSKA (reference sequence). The CDR3 protein is CSASLAASSSGANVLTF. CDR3 sequence (DNA): TGCAGTGCTAGCTTGGCAGCAAGCAGCTCTGGGGCCAACGTCCTGACTTTC.

The chain joins TRBV20-1 to TRBJ2-5; D perhaps matches TRBD2 (5 bases). This CDR3 spans 11 amino acids. Germline loops: CDR1 DFQATT, CDR2 SNEGSKA (reference sequence). The CDR3 DNA is TGCAGCTGGACCCGGAGGGAGACCCAGTACTTC. Encoded protein: CSWTRRETQYF.

The chain uses TRBV20-1 and TRBJ2-7; TRBD1 or TRBD2 may be the D gene (5 bases each). Germline V CDR1 and CDR2: DFQATT, SNEGSKA (reference sequence). This CDR3 spans 13 amino acids. V lost 2 bases and J 4 bases, leaving 12 bases between the germline ends. This chain's CDR3 is CSARPGSGYEQYF. Here the CDR3 DNA reads TGCAGTGCTAGACCAGGGAGCGGTTACGAGCAGTACTTC.

The chain combines TRBV5-1 with TRBJ1-1; 10 bases agree with TRBD1. The CDR3 runs 15 residues. V was pared by 4 bases and J by 6 bases, with 9 bases of the junction left unmatched. The germline V gene encodes CDR1 SGHRS and CDR2 YFSETQ. CDR3: CASSVLTGGDPEAFF. The CDR3 DNA follows: TGCGCCAGCAGCGTCTTGACAGGGGGCGACCCTGAAGCTTTCTTT.

DNA of the CDR3: TGTGCCAGCAGCGTCTTGGGAGCCGAGCAGTACTTC. This codes for CASSVLGAEQYF. This chain connects TRBV7-9 to TRBJ2-5; D perhaps matches TRBD2 (5 bases). Near its end, the DNA agrees better with TRBJ2-7, so the J call may be wrong. Per the germline V gene, CDR1 is SEHNR and CDR2 is FQNEAQ (reference sequence). This CDR3 has 12 amino acids.

This clonotype has just a few counts. The chain carries TRBV11-2 and TRBJ2-3; 12 bases line up with TRBD2. The V gene end was trimmed by 1 base and the J gene end by 0 bases; junction bases not matched to a gene: 2. Germline CDR1 is SGHAT and CDR2 is FQNNGV. This CDR3 comprises 17 residues. CDR3 coding DNA: TGTGCCAGCAGCTTAGGGACTAGCGGGGCTAGCACAGATACGCAGTATTTT. It is translated as CASSLGTSGASTDTQYF.

The gene calls are TRBV15 and TRBJ1-1; D is uncertain. Germline loops: CDR1 LNHNV, CDR2 YYDKDF (reference sequence). Deletions cut 0 bases from V and 2 bases from J, with 7 bases between. CDR3 length equals 14 residues. CDR3 residues: CATSRDPGNTEAFF. The CDR3 DNA follows: TGTGCCACCAGCAGAGATCCGGGTAACACTGAAGCTTTCTTT.

This clonotype was observed once. This chain uses TRBV15 with TRBJ2-1, with D maybe TRBD2 (6 bases). Per the germline V gene, CDR1 is LNHNV and CDR2 is YYDKDF (reference sequence). Trimming stripped 0 bases from V and 3 bases from J, with 15 bases between. The CDR3 extends over 17 amino acids. The CDR3 nucleotides are TGTGCCACCAGCAGAGATGGCACTAGCTCTGGCTACAATGAGCAGTTCTTC. This gives the protein CATSRDGTSSGYNEQFF.

This clonotype was counted once. The chain is built from TRBV20-1 and TRBJ2-5, with D tentatively TRBD1 (5 bases). Gene TRBJ2-7 matches the end of the DNA better, so the J call may be wrong. Germline V lookup: CDR1 DFQATT, CDR2 SNEGSKA (reference sequence). The CDR3 runs 16 residues. The CDR3 DNA reads TGCAGTGCTAGAGATCGCAGGGAAACAATGGCCTACGAGCAGTACTTC. Its translation: CSARDRRETMAYEQYF.

The chain recombines TRBV7-2 with TRBJ2-7; D possibly matches TRBD1 or TRBD2 (5 bases each). Trimming removed 2 bases from V and 0 bases from J, with 14 bases in between. The CDR3 has 16 residues. Per germline, CDR1 SGHTA and CDR2 FQGNSA. CDR3 sequence reads: CASSLSGTMSSYEQYF. In DNA, the CDR3 is TGTGCCAGCAGCTTATCTGGGACCATGAGCTCCTACGAGCAGTACTTC.

The chain recombines TRBV27 with TRBJ2-5; a weak D match, TRBD2 (6 bases). The V gene's germline CDR1 is MNHEY and CDR2 SMNVEV (reference sequence). Trimming left V 6 bases short and J 5 bases short, with 16 bases between. The CDR3 is 14 amino acids. For the CDR3, the DNA is TGTGCCAGCAGGCGGCGGGACGGGGGTGAGACCCAGTACTTC. This codes for CASRRRDGGETQYF.

This clonotype came up once. The V and J genes are TRBV20-1 and TRBJ2-7; TRBD2 matches 7 bases. The J call may be wrong; the DNA end is better matched by TRBJ2-5. The germline CDR1 and CDR2 sequences are DFQATT and SNEGSKA (reference sequence). The CDR3 is 13 amino acids. CDR3 in amino acids: CSARRTSVGTQYF. The CDR3 nucleotides read TGCAGTGCTAGAAGAACTAGCGTCGGGACCCAGTACTTC.

This clonotype was found a few times. CDR3 DNA sequence: TGCAGTGCTGTGGACAGGGGGCTGAATCAGCCCCAGCATTTT. Protein product: CSAVDRGLNQPQHF. The chain combines TRBV20-1 with TRBJ1-5, with 11 bases matching TRBD1. CDR1 and CDR2 from the germline V gene are DFQATT and SNEGSKA (reference sequence). Trimming at V came to 5 bases and at J to 4 bases, leaving 4 bases not matched to a gene. The CDR3 has 14 residues.